Below, 15 T cell receptor beta chains from the same sample are listed, as sequenced in a study of blood T cell repertoires in COVID-19 (dated by TCRdb to the early 2020s). Library preparation was by the immunoSEQ multiplex PCR assay. Sourced from immuneACCESS, this table was stored by TCRdb with only in-frame sequences that have V and J called. A share of the clones is absent; for the studies checked, an unresolved V gene accounts for under half, and the remainder has no known explanation. The table for this sample lists around 150,000 clones; roughly 91% of them were counted only once. The biggest ten clones account for about 5% of the sample. The sequencing input was peripheral blood. These receptors all stem from a woman in her fifties or sixties with acute or convalescent COVID-19.

This chain joins TRBV6-5 and TRBJ1-6; D unclear. CDR1 and CDR2 (germline): MNHEY, SVGAGI. This CDR3 spans 12 amino acids. Trimming pared 4 bases from V and 4 bases from J, leaving 2 bases between. CDR3: CASSSYNSPLHF. The CDR3 DNA reads as TGTGCCAGCAGTTCGTATAATTCACCCCTCCACTTT.

The chain links TRBV5-6 to TRBJ2-1; possibly TRBD2 for D (7 bases). Per the germline V gene, CDR1 is SGHDT and CDR2 is YYEEEE. This CDR3 comprises 13 residues. V was clipped by 7 bases and J by 10 bases, with 18 bases between them. The CDR3 sequence is CASDFAGAGEQFF. The CDR3 nucleotides read TGTGCCAGCGACTTCGCGGGGGCAGGGGAGCAGTTCTTC.

This chain links TRBV2 with TRBJ2-2; 10 nucleotides match TRBD1. J was trimmed by 3 bases and V by 8 bases; bases with no gene match: 3. Germline V gene sequence: CDR1 SNHLY, CDR2 FYNNEI. The CDR3 spans 14 residues. CDR3 nucleotides: TGTGCCAGCGGACAGGGGGGGTACACCGGGGAGCTGTTTTTT. Protein product: CASGQGGYTGELFF.

J is TRBJ2-1 and V is TRBV30; 8 nucleotides align to TRBD2. CDR3 length: 17 amino acids. In germline, CDR1 is GTSNPN, CDR2 SVGIG (reference sequence). V shed 0 bases, J shed 7 bases, and the junction held 14 bases outside the gene matches. The CDR3 sequence: CAWSVQGTGTRPNEQFF. The CDR3 coding sequence is TGTGCCTGGAGTGTACAGGGAACCGGGACTAGACCTAATGAGCAGTTCTTC. The full variable domain, in which reference TRBV30 and TRBJ2-1 provide the parts outside the CDR3, is SQTIHQWPATLVQPVGSPLSLECTVEGTSNPNLYWYRQAAGRGLQLLFYSVGIGQISSEVPQNLSASRPQDRQFILSSKKLLLSDSGFYLCAWSVQGTGTRPNEQFFGPGTRLTVL.

The chain has TRBV5-1 and TRBJ2-2, with TRBD1 as a possible D gene (7 bases). Germline V lookup: CDR1 SGHRS, CDR2 YFSETQ. V lost 3 bases and J lost 2, with 11 bases in between. The CDR3 totals 15 residues. CDR3 sequence (DNA): TGCGCCAGCAGCTGGGGGGACAGTAACACCGGGGAGCTGTTTTTT. Translating gives CASSWGDSNTGELFF.

The V call is TRBV3-1 (or the pseudogene TRBV3-2), the J call TRBJ1-5; TRBD1 is a possible D gene (5 bases). V lost 4 bases and J lost 2, with 12 bases in between. From germline, CDR1 is LGHDT and CDR2 YNNKEL (reference sequence). The length of the CDR3 is 15 residues. The CDR3 spells CASSPRGTGNQPQHF. The CDR3 nucleotides read TGTGCCAGCAGCCCAAGGGGAACGGGCAATCAGCCCCAGCATTTT.

The chain employs TRBV28 and TRBJ2-3, with 9 bases lining up with TRBD1. CDR3 length: 15 amino acids. Germline CDR1 is MDHEN and CDR2 is SYDVKM. Trimming took 4 bases from V and 3 from J; bases not matched to a gene: 5. The CDR3 DNA is TGTGCCAGCAGTTGGAACAGGGGGCTTACAGATACGCAGTATTTT. Translation gives CASSWNRGLTDTQYF. The entire variable domain, with the rest obtained from reference TRBV28 and TRBJ2-3, is as follows: DVKVTQSSRYLVKRTGEKVFLECVQDMDHENMFWYRQDPGLGLRLIYFSYDVKMKEKGDIPEGYSVSREKKERFSLILESASTNQTSMYLCASSWNRGLTDTQYFGPGTRLTVL.

This chain uses TRBV5-1 with TRBJ2-1; D ambiguous. The CDR3 has 14 residues. In germline, CDR1 is SGHRS, CDR2 YFSETQ. The V gene lost 4 bases and the J gene lost 0 bases, with 8 bases spanning the gap. The CDR3 loop reads CASSTPSSYNEQFF. As DNA, the CDR3 is TGCGCCAGCAGCACTCCGAGCTCCTACAATGAGCAGTTCTTC.

V usage is TRBV7-9 and J usage is TRBJ1-4, with D possibly TRBD1 on 6 matching bases. V was clipped by 0 bases and J by 4 bases, with 21 bases between them. The CDR3 spans 19 residues. Germline values: CDR1 SEHNR, CDR2 FQNEAQ (reference sequence). The CDR3 sequence: CASSLAGGAPMVGNEKLFF. The CDR3 DNA sequence: TGTGCCAGCAGCTTAGCTGGGGGGGCCCCCATGGTCGGTAATGAAAAACTGTTTTTT. The full variable domain, completed using reference TRBV7-9 and TRBJ1-4, is DTGVSQNPRHKITKRGQNVTFRCDPISEHNRLYWYRQTLGQGPEFLTYFQNEAQLEKSRLLSDRFSAERPKGSFSTLEIQRTEQGDSAMYLCASSLAGGAPMVGNEKLFFGSGTQLSVL.

J is TRBJ2-7 and V is TRBV4-1; 9 bases line up with TRBD2. Germline-derived CDR1 and CDR2 are MGHRA and YSYEKL. The CDR3 has 18 residues. Losses at the gene ends were 4 bases for V and 4 bases for J; bases not matched to a gene: 17. Here the CDR3 DNA reads TGCGCCAGCAGCCCGGCGTCTTCGGGCGGGCGGGAGGGGTACGAGCAGTACTTC. Its protein product is CASSPASSGGREGYEQYF.

The rearrangement uses TRBV6-2 or TRBV6-3 and TRBJ2-5; D ambiguous. Trimming removed 2 bases at V and 1 base at J, with 17 bases between. Germline values: CDR1 MNHEY, CDR2 SVGEGT. This CDR3 contains 17 residues. The DNA for the CDR3 is TGTGCCAGCAGTTACCCCAGTAAACAAGCGCCCCAAGAGACCCAGTACTTC. As protein: CASSYPSKQAPQETQYF.

The V call is TRBV7-9, the J call TRBJ2-7, with D tentatively TRBD1 (5 bases). Germline CDR1 SEHNR, CDR2 FQNEAQ (reference sequence). This CDR3 has 16 residues. V was pared by 2 bases and J by 4 bases, with 18 bases between. The CDR3 here is CASSLIYQGAGYEQYF. The CDR3 nucleotides are TGTGCCAGCAGCTTAATATACCAGGGCGCAGGGTACGAGCAGTACTTC.

J is TRBJ2-1 and V is TRBV28; weak D call: TRBD2 (5 bases). CDR1 and CDR2 from the germline V gene are MDHEN and SYDVKM. V was shortened by 5 bases and J by 3 bases, with 14 bases between the two germline ends. This CDR3 is 15 amino acids long. The CDR3 nucleotides read TGTGCCAGCAGTCGGACTTACCACAACTACAATGAGCAGTTCTTC. This translates into CASSRTYHNYNEQFF. Combining the CDR3 with reference TRBV28 and TRBJ2-1 gives the whole variable domain DVKVTQSSRYLVKRTGEKVFLECVQDMDHENMFWYRQDPGLGLRLIYFSYDVKMKEKGDIPEGYSVSREKKERFSLILESASTNQTSMYLCASSRTYHNYNEQFFGPGTRLTVL.

The chain employs TRBV6-1 and TRBJ2-7; 7 bases line up with TRBD2. Germline CDR1 and CDR2: MNHNS and SASEGT. Trimming took 2 bases from V and 4 from J; bases not matched to a gene: 8. The CDR3 is made up of 15 amino acids. CDR3 coding DNA: TGTGCCAGCAGTGAATGGGCTAGCGGAGGTTACGAGCAGTACTTC. Protein: CASSEWASGGYEQYF.

This sequence joins TRBV5-4 and TRBJ1-6; D is perhaps TRBD1 (5 bases). The CDR3 has 15 residues. Germline-derived CDR1 and CDR2 are SGHNT and YYREEE (reference sequence). Trimming removed 0 bases from V and 6 bases from J, with 10 bases in between. The CDR3 loop reads CASSLGRVGNSPLHF. CDR3 DNA sequence: TGTGCCAGCAGCTTGGGCAGGGTGGGTAATTCACCCCTCCACTTT.